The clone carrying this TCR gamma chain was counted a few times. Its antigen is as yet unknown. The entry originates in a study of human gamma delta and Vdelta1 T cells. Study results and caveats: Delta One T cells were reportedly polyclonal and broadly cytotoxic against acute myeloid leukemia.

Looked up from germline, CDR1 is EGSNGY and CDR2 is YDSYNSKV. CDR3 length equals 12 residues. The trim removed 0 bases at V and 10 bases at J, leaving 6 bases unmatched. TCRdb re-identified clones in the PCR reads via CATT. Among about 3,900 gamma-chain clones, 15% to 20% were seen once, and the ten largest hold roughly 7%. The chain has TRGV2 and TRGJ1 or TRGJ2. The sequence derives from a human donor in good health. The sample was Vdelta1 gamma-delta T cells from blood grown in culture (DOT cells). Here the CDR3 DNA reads TGTGCCACCTGGGACGGGCAAGGCAAGAAACTCTTT. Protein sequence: CATWDGQGKKLF.